This TCR beta chain is from a study of Graves' ophthalmopathy and Graves' hyperthyroidism. Germline loops: CDR1 LNHDA, CDR2 SQIVND (reference sequence). V dropped 7 bases and J dropped 4 bases, with 19 bases sitting between them. CDR3 length: 15 amino acids. Certain patients, namely those with other autoimmune diseases, uncontrolled infections, pregnancy or lactation, were excluded. Serum thyroxine and TRAb, along with clinical symptoms, thyroid ultrasound and orbital computed tomography, were what diagnosis relied on. The sample holds a few counts of this clonotype. Antigen unknown. Study-wide points: Detected in blood as well were most expanded thyroid clonotypes with frequency above 0.001.

The study amplified TCR beta CDR3 regions using RNA transcripts. RT-PCR with HTBI primers came first, then second-round multiplex PCR. MiXCR was run by TCRdb on the multiplex PCR reads, yielding one entry per CDR3 protein. Of about 230,000 distinct CDR3 sequences in the sample, around 42% are singletons; the top ten hold roughly 50%. This sequence originates from an adult man with Graves' ophthalmopathy. Sequenced: peripheral blood. The rearrangement links TRBV19 to TRBJ1-1; possibly TRBD1 for D (6 bases). CDR3 protein: CASKGQGMAATEAFF. The CDR3 DNA follows: TGTGCCAGTAAAGGGCAGGGGATGGCGGCCACTGAAGCTTTCTTT.